The rows below give T cell receptor beta chains drawn from one sample of a study of T cell clusters in autoimmune cytopenias. With the multiplex PCR reads reprocessed, TCRdb shows one record per CDR3 protein and no DNA. Seen in this sample are roughly 6,600 distinct CDR3 sequences; the ten most common clones hold less than 6%. The same data also contributed to another study, on T cell repertoires in aging, cancer and after chemotherapy.

The source material was peripheral blood. The receptors derive from a human donor in good health. Each CDR3 is given with its conserved first and last residue. A clone size is listed for some rows: how often the clone was seen (once, few, many), or a class if it is expanded.

CDR3 protein: CSVAGQGISEAFF
CDR3 length: 13
clone size: medium-sized
J gene: TRBJ1-1
V gene: TRBV29-1

CDR3 protein: CASSKGFLSSGEQFF
CDR3 length: 15
clone size: medium-sized
J gene: TRBJ2-1
V gene: TRBV27

CDR3 protein: CASKWGEKLFF
CDR3 length: 11
clone size: medium-sized
J gene: TRBJ1-4
V gene: TRBV19

CDR3 protein: CATSRSSTGKTYEQYF
CDR3 length: 16
clone size: medium-sized
J gene: TRBJ2-7
V gene: TRBV15

CDR3 protein: CASSLADRGNEQFF
CDR3 length: 14
clone size: NA
J gene: TRBJ2-1
V gene: TRBV7-9

CDR3 protein: CASSPVRTGGFVYGYTF
CDR3 length: 17
clone size: NA
J gene: TRBJ1-2
V gene: TRBV14

CDR3 protein: CASSLRDEKLFF
CDR3 length: 12
clone size: NA
J gene: TRBJ1-4
V gene: TRBV7-9

CDR3 protein: CASRPALRQTREQYF
CDR3 length: 15
clone size: NA
J gene: TRBJ2-7
V gene: TRBV6-5

CDR3 protein: CASSPQPSKNIQYF
CDR3 length: 14
clone size: NA
J gene: TRBJ2-4
V gene: TRBV12-3/TRBV12-4

CDR3 protein: CSARDNSGRQFTEAFF
CDR3 length: 16
clone size: NA
J gene: TRBJ1-1
V gene: TRBV20-1

CDR3 protein: CASSLSDNTEAFF
CDR3 length: 13
clone size: medium-sized
J gene: TRBJ1-1
V gene: TRBV12-3/TRBV12-4

CDR3 protein: CASSLWAGEAFF
CDR3 length: 12
clone size: NA
J gene: TRBJ1-1
V gene: TRBV7-6

CDR3 protein: CASSPREVGLGEQYF
CDR3 length: 15
clone size: NA
J gene: TRBJ2-7
V gene: TRBV6-1

CDR3 protein: CASSGSHRVGGEAFF
CDR3 length: 15
clone size: NA
J gene: TRBJ1-1
V gene: TRBV5-6

CDR3 protein: CASSEQGSPWEQYF
CDR3 length: 14
clone size: NA
J gene: TRBJ2-7
V gene: TRBV5-1

CDR3 protein: CASTSGTADGYTF
CDR3 length: 13
clone size: NA
J gene: TRBJ1-2
V gene: TRBV6-1

CDR3 protein: CASTPPGTYAYEQYF
CDR3 length: 15
clone size: NA
J gene: TRBJ2-7
V gene: TRBV6-6

CDR3 protein: CASSTLSPYEQYF
CDR3 length: 13
clone size: NA
J gene: TRBJ2-7
V gene: TRBV6-1

CDR3 protein: CASSPFTSQTTDTQYF
CDR3 length: 16
clone size: medium-sized
J gene: TRBJ2-3
V gene: TRBV5-4

CDR3 protein: CASSFTGATSGNTIYF
CDR3 length: 16
clone size: NA
J gene: TRBJ1-3
V gene: TRBV5-4

CDR3 protein: CSARASGTSTGELFF
CDR3 length: 15
clone size: NA
J gene: TRBJ2-2
V gene: TRBV20-1

CDR3 protein: CASSDRVRTKNIQYF
CDR3 length: 15
clone size: NA
J gene: TRBJ2-4
V gene: TRBV18

CDR3 protein: CASSSGGDEQYF
CDR3 length: 12
clone size: NA
J gene: TRBJ2-7
V gene: TRBV6-5

CDR3 protein: CASSWGQGGNEQFF
CDR3 length: 14
clone size: medium-sized
J gene: TRBJ2-1
V gene: TRBV5-4

CDR3 protein: CASSQDRAEKLFF
CDR3 length: 13
clone size: NA
J gene: TRBJ1-4
V gene: TRBV4-2

CDR3 protein: CASSGTGVTGELFF
CDR3 length: 14
clone size: medium-sized
J gene: TRBJ2-2
V gene: TRBV12-3/TRBV12-4

CDR3 protein: CASSWQGAPYTDTQYF
CDR3 length: 16
clone size: NA
J gene: TRBJ2-3
V gene: TRBV7-2

CDR3 protein: CASSEGQGRIEQYF
CDR3 length: 14
clone size: medium-sized
J gene: TRBJ2-7
V gene: TRBV6-1

CDR3 protein: CASSPQPGGNEKLFF
CDR3 length: 15
clone size: medium-sized
J gene: TRBJ1-4
V gene: TRBV18

CDR3 protein: CASSEGTGEIYGYTF
CDR3 length: 15
clone size: medium-sized
J gene: TRBJ1-2
V gene: TRBV6-1

CDR3 protein: CASSASGETQYF
CDR3 length: 12
clone size: NA
J gene: TRBJ2-5
V gene: TRBV6-2/TRBV6-3

CDR3 protein: CASEASPYEQYF
CDR3 length: 12
clone size: NA
J gene: TRBJ2-7
V gene: TRBV6-1

CDR3 protein: CAISPDPGTGKNEQFF
CDR3 length: 16
clone size: NA
J gene: TRBJ2-1
V gene: TRBV10-3

CDR3 protein: CSASQGGHEQFF
CDR3 length: 12
clone size: NA
J gene: TRBJ2-1
V gene: TRBV20-1

CDR3 protein: CASSIITGLEGEAFF
CDR3 length: 15
clone size: NA
J gene: TRBJ1-1
V gene: TRBV19

CDR3 protein: CASSYSGRDPYTQYF
CDR3 length: 15
clone size: medium-sized
J gene: TRBJ2-3
V gene: TRBV6-2/TRBV6-3

CDR3 protein: CATTVVGKAEAFF
CDR3 length: 13
clone size: NA
J gene: TRBJ1-1
V gene: TRBV15

CDR3 protein: CSARAGVRQSNQPQHF
CDR3 length: 16
clone size: NA
J gene: TRBJ1-5
V gene: TRBV20-1

CDR3 protein: CASSLRGTQDTQYF
CDR3 length: 14
clone size: medium-sized
J gene: TRBJ2-3
V gene: TRBV18

CDR3 protein: CSASSAGARGNQPQHF
CDR3 length: 16
clone size: NA
J gene: TRBJ1-5
V gene: TRBV20-1

CDR3 protein: CSAQGGALNTEAFF
CDR3 length: 14
clone size: medium-sized
J gene: TRBJ1-1
V gene: TRBV29-1

CDR3 protein: CSAPRLAGAGETQYF
CDR3 length: 15
clone size: NA
J gene: TRBJ2-5
V gene: TRBV20-1

CDR3 protein: CAWRGDETGRGYTF
CDR3 length: 14
clone size: NA
J gene: TRBJ1-2
V gene: TRBV30

CDR3 protein: CASSLALRDYGYTF
CDR3 length: 14
clone size: NA
J gene: TRBJ1-2
V gene: TRBV5-1

CDR3 protein: CASRPEFMNTEAFF
CDR3 length: 14
clone size: NA
J gene: TRBJ1-1
V gene: TRBV6-5

CDR3 protein: CASSLQGWNGYTF
CDR3 length: 13
clone size: NA
J gene: TRBJ1-2
V gene: TRBV5-4

CDR3 protein: CASSYVTEQFF
CDR3 length: 11
clone size: medium-sized
J gene: TRBJ2-1
V gene: TRBV6-2/TRBV6-3

CDR3 protein: CASSLAATEETQYF
CDR3 length: 14
clone size: large
J gene: TRBJ2-5
V gene: TRBV7-6

CDR3 protein: CALFGRKAGQGGRMETQYF
CDR3 length: 19
clone size: NA
J gene: TRBJ2-5
V gene: TRBV6-1

CDR3 protein: CASSLGVFGSAYNEQFF
CDR3 length: 17
clone size: NA
J gene: TRBJ2-1
V gene: TRBV7-2

CDR3 protein: CASSLQGPWDSPLHF
CDR3 length: 15
clone size: NA
J gene: TRBJ1-6
V gene: TRBV12-3/TRBV12-4

CDR3 protein: CASNDRGNSNYEQYF
CDR3 length: 15
clone size: medium-sized
J gene: TRBJ2-7
V gene: TRBV6-5

CDR3 protein: CASSQTGGLYNEQFF
CDR3 length: 15
clone size: NA
J gene: TRBJ2-1
V gene: TRBV18

CDR3 protein: CASSPGTDPYGYTF
CDR3 length: 14
clone size: medium-sized
J gene: TRBJ1-2
V gene: TRBV12-3/TRBV12-4

CDR3 protein: CASSGPGQGVQETQYF
CDR3 length: 16
clone size: NA
J gene: TRBJ2-5
V gene: TRBV7-2